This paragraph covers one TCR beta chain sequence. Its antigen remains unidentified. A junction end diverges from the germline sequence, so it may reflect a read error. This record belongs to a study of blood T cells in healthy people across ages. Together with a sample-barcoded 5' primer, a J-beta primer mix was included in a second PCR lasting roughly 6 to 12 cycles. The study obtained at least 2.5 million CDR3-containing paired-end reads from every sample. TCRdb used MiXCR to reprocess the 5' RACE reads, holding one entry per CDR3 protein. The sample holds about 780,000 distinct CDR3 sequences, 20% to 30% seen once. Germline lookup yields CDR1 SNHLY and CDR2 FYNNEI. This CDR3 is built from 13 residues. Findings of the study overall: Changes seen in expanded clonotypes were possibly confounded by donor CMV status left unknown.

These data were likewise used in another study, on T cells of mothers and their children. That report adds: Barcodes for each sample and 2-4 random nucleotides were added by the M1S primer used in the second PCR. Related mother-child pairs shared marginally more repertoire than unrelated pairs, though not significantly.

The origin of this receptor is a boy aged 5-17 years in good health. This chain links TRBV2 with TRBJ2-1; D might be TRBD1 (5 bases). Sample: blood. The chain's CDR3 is CASGQGSYNEQFF. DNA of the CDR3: TGTGCCAGCGGGCAGGGCTCCTACAATGAACAGTTCTTC. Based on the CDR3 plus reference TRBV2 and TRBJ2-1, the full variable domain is EPEVTQTPSHQVTQMGQEVILRCVPISNHLYFYWYRQILGQKVEFLVSFYNNEISEKSEIFDDQFSVERPDGSNFTLKIRSTKLEDSAMYFCASGQGSYNEQFFGPGTRLTVL.